These 20 T cell receptor beta chains originate from one sample sequenced in a study of low-dose radiotherapy and immunotherapy resistance in tumors. Time point defined: after trial treatment. The treatment denotes: LDRT plus nivolumab, ipilimumab, low-dose cyclophosphamide and aspirin (RACIN trial). With TRAV- and TRBV-specific primers, first-strand cDNA was made, covering the alpha and beta chains. With a V-primer adapter and a constant-region primer, TCRs were amplified for approximately 19 PCR cycles. TCRdb re-called the reads with MiXCR, one entry per CDR3 protein. Of about 58,000 distinct CDR3 sequences in the sample, 20% to 25% were seen once. The sequenced sample was PBMCs, obtained after low-dose radiotherapy plus immunotherapy. These receptor sequences come from a male donor with prostate cancer.

This clonotype was detected only once. This chain joins TRBV20-1 and TRBJ1-6; tentative D call: TRBD1 (5 bases). Trimming cost V 2 bases and J 7 bases, with 15 bases left between them. There are 15 residues in the CDR3. Germline loops: CDR1 DFQATT, CDR2 SNEGSKA (reference sequence). The CDR3 DNA reads as TGCAGTGCTAGAAACGGGCAGGGTGGCAATTCACCCCTCCACTTT. Translated: CSARNGQGGNSPLHF.

This clonotype was seen many times. The chain uses TRBV19 and TRBJ1-3; D unclear. This CDR3 is built from 13 residues. Germline V lookup: CDR1 LNHDA, CDR2 SQIVND (reference sequence). V was shortened by 8 bases and J by 0 bases, with 8 bases between the two germline ends. The CDR3 region has the DNA TGTGCCAGTTCGGGCTTCTCTGGAAACACCATATATTTT. This translates into CASSGFSGNTIYF.

A few counts support this clonotype. The chain recombines TRBV7-4 with TRBJ2-3, with D maybe TRBD2 (7 bases). Trimming removed 5 bases at V and 6 bases at J, with 15 bases between. The CDR3 loop spans 14 amino acids. CDR1 and CDR2 (germline): SGHVT, SQSDAQ. The CDR3 DNA follows: TGTGCCAGCAGCGTAGGGGGGGGGCTGGATACGCAGTATTTT. Its translation is CASSVGGGLDTQYF. Full variable domain (remainder filled in from reference TRBV7-4 and TRBJ2-3): GAGVSQSPRYKVAKRGRDVALRCDSISGHVTLYWYRQTLGQGSEVLTYSQSDAQRDKSGRPSGRFSAERPERSVSTLKIQRTEQGDSAVYLCASSVGGGLDTQYFGPGTRLTVL.

CDR3 DNA sequence: TGTGCCAGCAGCTTGGGACTAGCGGGAGGCTACGAGCAGTACTTC. The encoded protein is CASSLGLAGGYEQYF. The chain links TRBV5-4 to TRBJ2-7; 13 bases fit TRBD2. Germline loops: CDR1 SGHNT, CDR2 YYREEE (reference sequence). CDR3 length: 15 residues. Trimming at V came to 0 bases and at J to 3 bases, leaving 0 bases not matched to a gene.

This clonotype was seen at least ten times. The rearrangement uses TRBV28 and TRBJ2-7, with D possibly called TRBD1 or TRBD2 (5 bases each). The CDR3 has 14 amino acids. Trimming removed 2 bases from V and 7 bases from J, with 15 bases in between. CDR1 MDHEN and CDR2 SYDVKM come from the germline V gene. CDR3 region: CASSLGGRPLEQYF. CDR3 nucleotide sequence: TGTGCCAGCAGTTTAGGGGGACGGCCCTTGGAGCAGTACTTC.

This clonotype was found many times. V and J are TRBV5-1 and TRBJ2-7; 7 nucleotides match TRBD1. Germline V CDR1 and CDR2: SGHRS, YFSETQ. The CDR3 consists of 15 residues. The V segment lost 4 bases and the J segment 4 bases; nucleotides outside the gene matches: 11. CDR3 amino acids: CASSRLGQGDYEQYF. The CDR3 DNA sequence: TGCGCCAGCAGCCGCCTTGGGCAGGGGGATTACGAGCAGTACTTC.

The V gene is TRBV5-1, the J gene TRBJ2-7; no reliable D call. CDR1 is SGHRS, CDR2 YFSETQ, per germline. Trimming removed 1 base at V and 3 bases at J, with 8 bases between. CDR3 length: 13 amino acids. The CDR3: CASSLNQVYEQYF. As DNA, the CDR3 is TGCGCCAGCAGCTTGAACCAGGTCTACGAGCAGTACTTC.

This clonotype was recorded many times. The V call is TRBV7-2, the J call TRBJ1-3; 9 bases agree with TRBD1. V was pared by 5 bases and J by 0 bases, with 2 bases of the junction left unmatched. CDR3 length: 15 residues. Germline-derived CDR1 and CDR2 are SGHTA and FQGNSA. CDR3 sequence: CASSEGQGSGNTIYF. The CDR3, as DNA: TGTGCCAGCAGCGAGGGACAGGGCTCTGGAAACACCATATATTTT.

This clonotype was seen many times. The J gene is TRBJ2-1, the V gene TRBV9; 8 nucleotides align to TRBD2. The germline CDR1 and CDR2 sequences are SGDLS and YYNGEE. Trimming cost V 0 bases and J 8 bases; bases outside gene matches: 7. This CDR3 contains 15 residues. CDR3 sequence (DNA): TGTGCCAGCAGCGTAGAGAACCTAGCGGGCCATGAGCAGTTCTTC. Its translation is CASSVENLAGHEQFF.

This clonotype was detected a few times. The gene calls are TRBV2 and TRBJ2-7; D is uncertain. CDR3 length: 14 amino acids. V lost 0 bases and J 0 bases, leaving 6 bases between the germline ends. Germline V gene lookup returns CDR1 SNHLY and CDR2 FYNNEI. CDR3 sequence reads: CASSEAVFSYEQYF. In DNA form, the CDR3 reads TGTGCCAGCAGTGAAGCTGTCTTCTCCTACGAGCAGTACTTC.

This clonotype was picked up many times. The CDR3 here is CSVAGFGRGAVMNTEAFF. CDR3 nucleotide sequence: TGCAGCGTTGCAGGTTTTGGCAGGGGTGCGGTAATGAACACTGAAGCTTTCTTT. The rearrangement links TRBV29-1 to TRBJ1-1; tentative D call: TRBD1 (6 bases). V gave up 4 bases and J gave up 0 bases, with 24 bases separating them. Germline CDR1 SQVTM, CDR2 ANQGSEA. The CDR3 is 18 residues long.

This clonotype was seen once. This likely reflects a read error, since a far larger clone is one base away. This rearrangement joins TRBV7-9 to TRBJ2-1; D may match TRBD1 or TRBD2 (5 bases each). In germline, CDR1 is SEHNR, CDR2 FQNEAQ (reference sequence). The CDR3 spans 16 residues. Trimming left V 5 bases short and J 7 bases short, with 21 bases between. The CDR3 bases are TGTGCCAGCAGCAGAGCCCCGGGACCAGACGGGAATGAGCAGTTCTTC. The encoded protein is CASSRAPGPDGNEQFF.

This clonotype appeared many times. This chain links TRBV18 with TRBJ2-3, with a possible D match to TRBD2 (5 bases). Germline CDR1 KGHSH, CDR2 LQKENI. The CDR3 extends over 14 amino acids. Trimming shortened V by 3 bases and J by 0 bases, and 7 bases separated the two germline ends. The DNA for the CDR3 is TGTGCCAGCTCACCTAGCGCTAGCACAGATACGCAGTATTTT. Its protein product is CASSPSASTDTQYF.

V gene TRBV30 combines with J gene TRBJ2-7; D may be TRBD1 or TRBD2 (5 bases each). In germline, CDR1 is GTSNPN, CDR2 SVGIG (reference sequence). The ends were cut back, 2 bases at V and 4 bases at J, with 18 bases in the middle. The CDR3 covers 15 residues. The CDR3 sequence is CAWSQGPPGLYEQYF. The CDR3 DNA sequence: TGTGCCTGGAGTCAGGGACCGCCTGGGTTGTACGAGCAGTACTTC.

Regarding this clonotype: A far bigger clonotype differs at one base, so this is likely a read error. The J gene is TRBJ2-7, the V gene TRBV5-4; D not certain. Gene TRBJ2-1 matches the end of the DNA better, so the J call may be wrong. Germline CDR1 is SGHNT and CDR2 is YYREEE (reference sequence). The CDR3 is 13 amino acids. As DNA, the CDR3 is TGCGCCAGCAGCCAAGAGGCGGCTTACGAGCAGTTCTTC. It codes for CASSQEAAYEQFF.

This clonotype was seen once. A far larger clone is off by one base, so a read error is likely. This rearrangement joins TRBV7-9 to TRBJ2-7; TRBD2 aligns across 13 bases. CDR1 is SEHNR and CDR2 is FQNEAQ in the germline V gene (reference sequence). The CDR3 sequence is 16 residues long. After removal of 4 bases from V and 7 bases from J, the junction contained 10 bases not matched to a gene. For the CDR3, the DNA is TGTGCCAGCAGCTCAAGACTAGCGGGGGGCTACAATGAGCAGTACTTC. Protein sequence: CASSSRLAGGYNEQYF.

In this sample, this clonotype turned up a few times. The rearrangement joins TRBV9 to TRBJ2-1; 9 positions agree with TRBD2. Germline V gives CDR1 SGDLS, CDR2 YYNGEE. The CDR3 is 16 amino acids. V was clipped by 6 bases and J by 0 bases; unmatched bases: 7. CDR3 sequence reads: CASTSGKFSSYNEQFF. The CDR3 nucleotides are TGTGCCAGCACTAGCGGGAAATTCAGCTCCTACAATGAGCAGTTCTTC.

The chain combines TRBV9 with TRBJ2-1; D may correspond to TRBD1 or TRBD2 (5 bases each). The V gene lost 0 bases and the J gene lost 6 bases, with 10 bases spanning the gap. The CDR3 has 14 amino acids. Per germline, CDR1 SGDLS and CDR2 YYNGEE. CDR3 sequence: CASSVGGAGNEQFF. In nucleotides, the CDR3 is TGTGCCAGCAGCGTAGGAGGGGCGGGCAATGAGCAGTTCTTC.

The rearrangement links TRBV5-5 to TRBJ1-4, with 8 bases that match TRBD1. Per the germline V gene, CDR1 is SGHKS and CDR2 is YYEKEE (reference sequence). The CDR3 length is 15 residues. J gave up 8 bases and V 4 bases, and 10 bases lay outside the gene matches. CDR3: CASSEQTGAGEKLFF. The CDR3 region has the DNA TGTGCCAGCAGCGAACAGACAGGGGCGGGAGAAAAACTGTTTTTT.

This clonotype was seen many times. The J gene is TRBJ2-5, the V gene TRBV12-3 or TRBV12-4; tentative D call: TRBD1 (5 bases). The CDR3 sequence is 14 residues long. The V gene lost 0 bases and the J gene lost 7 bases, with 12 bases spanning the gap. Here the CDR3 reads CASSLAIREGTQYF. The CDR3 coding sequence is TGTGCCAGCAGTTTAGCGATCAGGGAAGGGACCCAGTACTTC.